Presented here are 8 T cell receptor beta chains from one specimen sequenced in a study of patients and donors after allogeneic stem cell transplantation. In TCRdb, the RT-PCR reads were re-called with MiXCR into one record per CDR3 protein. Among roughly 200,000 distinct CDR3 sequences listed, 38% were seen once. Material for sequencing was blood, either unsorted or a sorted T cell fraction (not recorded which). The origin of the receptors is a human donor who was either an allogeneic HSCT recipient or a stem cell or donor lymphocyte infusion donor (not recorded which). It is not recorded whose cells these are; they may come from a transplant donor.

The chain combines TRBV5-1 with TRBJ1-5; D is ambiguous. V shed 5 bases and J shed 0 bases, with 6 bases lying between them. CDR3 length equals 13 residues. Germline CDR1 reads SGHRS; CDR2 reads YFSETQ. The CDR3 loop reads CASRLNSNQPQHF. In nucleotides, the CDR3 is TGCGCCAGCAGGCTAAATAGCAATCAGCCCCAGCATTTT.

The chain uses TRBV5-1 and TRBJ1-1, with D perhaps TRBD1 (6 bases). The CDR3 is made up of 15 amino acids. V lost 3 bases and J 4 bases, leaving 16 bases between the germline ends. Per germline, CDR1 SGHRS and CDR2 YFSETQ. CDR3 loop: CASSWSSGVRTEAFF. Here the CDR3 DNA reads TGCGCCAGCAGCTGGTCCTCAGGGGTTCGCACTGAAGCTTTCTTT.

This clonotype was seen more than once but under ten times. CDR3 coding DNA: TGTGCCAGCAGTCGCCACCGGGTCTTTAACTATGGCTACACCTTC. Translating it yields CASSRHRVFNYGYTF. The V gene is TRBV27, the J gene TRBJ1-2, with D hard to call. Trimming left V 5 bases short and J 1 base short, with 14 bases between. CDR1 is MNHEY, CDR2 SMNVEV, per germline (reference sequence). CDR3 length: 15 amino acids.

The V call is TRBV6-6, the J call TRBJ1-2; TRBD1 is a possible D gene (6 bases). The CDR3 has 16 residues. The V gene's germline CDR1 is MNHNY and CDR2 SVGAGI (reference sequence). Trimming removed 4 bases from V and 7 bases from J, with 22 bases in between. This CDR3 reads CASSLHPRGGLVGYTF. The CDR3 DNA is TGTGCCAGCAGTTTACACCCCAGAGGGGGGCTAGTTGGCTACACCTTC.

This rearrangement joins TRBV4-3 to TRBJ2-2, with TRBD1 matching over 8 bases. V gave up 4 bases and J gave up 3 bases; unmatched junction bases: 4. Germline V gene sequence: CDR1 LGHNA, CDR2 YSLEER. CDR3 length: 15 amino acids. CDR3 sequence (DNA): TGCGCCAGCAGCCCCGGGACAGGACACACCGGGGAGCTGTTTTTT. As protein: CASSPGTGHTGELFF.

V usage is TRBV4-2 and J usage is TRBJ2-3, with TRBD2 as a possible D gene (5 bases). Looked up from germline, CDR1 is LGHNA and CDR2 is YNFKEQ. Trimming left V 4 bases short and J 1 base short, with 15 bases between. CDR3 length equals 16 residues. The CDR3 DNA follows: TGTGCCAGCAGCCTCCCCGGGGTCCCCCGCACAGATACGCAGTATTTT. It is translated as CASSLPGVPRTDTQYF.

This clonotype has more than one count but fewer than ten. The chain employs TRBV15 and TRBJ1-1, with a tentative D call TRBD1 (6 bases). The CDR3 has 14 amino acids. Per the germline V gene, CDR1 is LNHNV and CDR2 is YYDKDF (reference sequence). Trimming shortened V by 5 bases and J by 10 bases, and 20 bases separated the two germline ends. The CDR3 coding sequence is TGTGCCACCAGCGTCATTGCGGGGGCTTCATCAGCTTTCTTT. Translating it yields CATSVIAGASSAFF.

This clonotype was seen a few times. The rearrangement uses TRBV7-8 and TRBJ1-4; 8 positions agree with TRBD1. This CDR3 spans 14 amino acids. With V trimmed by 0 bases and J by 7 bases, 1 base remained unmatched. Germline CDR1 is SGHVS and CDR2 is FQNEAQ. CDR3 in DNA: TGTGCCAGCAGCTTAGCCAGGGGGCGTGAAAAACTGTTTTTT. This codes for CASSLARGREKLFF.